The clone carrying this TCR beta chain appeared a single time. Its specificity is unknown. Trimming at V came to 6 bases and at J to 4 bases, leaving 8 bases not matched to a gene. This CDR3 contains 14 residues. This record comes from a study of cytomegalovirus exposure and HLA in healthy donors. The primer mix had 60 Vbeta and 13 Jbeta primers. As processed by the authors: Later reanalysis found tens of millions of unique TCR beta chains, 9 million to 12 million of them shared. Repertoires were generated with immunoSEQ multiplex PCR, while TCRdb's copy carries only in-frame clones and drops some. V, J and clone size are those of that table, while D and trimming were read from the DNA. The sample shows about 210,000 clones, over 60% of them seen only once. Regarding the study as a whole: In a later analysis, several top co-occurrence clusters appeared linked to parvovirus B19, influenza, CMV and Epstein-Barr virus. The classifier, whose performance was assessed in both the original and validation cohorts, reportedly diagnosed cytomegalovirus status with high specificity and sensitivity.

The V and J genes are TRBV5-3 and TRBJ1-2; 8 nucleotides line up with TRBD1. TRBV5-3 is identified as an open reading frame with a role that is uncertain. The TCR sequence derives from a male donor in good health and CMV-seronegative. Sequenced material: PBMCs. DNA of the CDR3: TGTGCCAGAAAGGACAGGGCTCCCGGCTATGGCTACACCTTC. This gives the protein CARKDRAPGYGYTF.